This TCR beta chain was documented in a study of radiotherapy plus CTLA-4 blockade in lung cancer. Background on the study: Objective response was observed in more than 15% of patients, and disease control in less than 35%. Study-wide results and limits: Following radiotherapy plus ipilimumab, tumor-derived TCR clones expanded in the blood.

Comments on this clone: Antigen: not known.

From germline, CDR1 is SGHTA and CDR2 FQGTGA. The V segment lost 6 bases and the J segment 3 bases; nucleotides outside the gene matches: 1. This CDR3 region has 13 residues. The table came from immunoSEQ multiplex PCR; TCRdb's copy has only in-frame clones and leaves some out. The profile shows about 85,000 clones, around 85% of them singletons. This sequence originates from a human donor with non-small cell lung cancer who had a partial response to radiotherapy plus ipilimumab. This chain links TRBV7-3 with TRBJ2-3; 9 bases are a match to TRBD1. The sample consisted of peripheral blood, taken from a patient treated with radiotherapy plus ipilimumab. Here the CDR3 reads CASRGQGTDTQYF. Written as DNA, the CDR3 is TGTGCCAGCAGAGGACAGGGGACAGATACGCAGTATTTT.